Listed below are T cell receptor beta chains from one sample, sequenced in a study of control samples from healthy donors and cancer patients. Clones were read by immunoSEQ multiplex PCR, and TCRdb kept only the in-frame ones, dropping some. This table has approximately 120,000 clones, 75% to 90% appearing once. The sequenced sample consisted of blood. All receptors derive from a woman aged 50 to 60 in good health. The CDR3 runs from the conserved cysteine through the conserved F or W. The D gene is left open where the match is weak. Clone size is not always given. Where it is, it says once, few, many or a class for expanded clones.

clone_size	d_call	v_call	j_call	cdr3_aa	cdr3_nt
NA	TRBD2	TRBV3-1/TRBV3-2	TRBJ2-2	CASTFSGGKNTGELFF	TGTGCCAGCACCTTTTCGGGGGGGAAGAACACCGGGGAGCTGTTTTTT
NA	NA	TRBV9	TRBJ1-3	CASSAGSGNTIYF	TGTGCCAGCAGCGCGGGATCAGGAAACACCATATATTTT
NA	TRBD1	TRBV19	TRBJ2-7	CASSMTYFNVGGSRSYEQYF	TGTGCCAGTAGTATGACGTATTTTAATGTAGGGGGCAGTAGATCCTACGAGCAGTACTTC
NA	NA	TRBV14	TRBJ2-1	CASSQVSFLPGNEQFF	TGTGCCAGCAGCCAAGTTAGTTTCCTCCCAGGGAATGAGCAGTTCTTC
NA	NA	TRBV21-1	TRBJ1-5	CASSWKGRNNQPQHF	TGTGCCAGCAGCTGGAAGGGGAGGAACAATCAGCCCCAGCATTTT
NA	NA	TRBV5-6	TRBJ2-7	CASSLVAGSYEQYF	TGTGCCAGCAGCTTGGTGGCAGGTTCCTACGAGCAGTACTTC
NA	TRBD2	TRBV30	TRBJ2-3	CAWFSRLAYRDTQYF	TGTGCCTGGTTTTCGCGACTAGCGTATCGAGATACGCAGTATTTT
NA	NA	TRBV5-4	TRBJ1-2	CASSADRLSYGYTF	TGTGCCAGCAGCGCAGACCGCTTGAGCTATGGCTACACCTTC
NA	NA	TRBV4-1	TRBJ1-5	CASSQENKPQHF	TGCGCCAGCAGCCAAGAGAACAAGCCCCAGCATTTT
NA	NA	TRBV6-5	TRBJ1-5	CASSLGKRQPQHF	TGTGCCAGCAGTTTGGGGAAGAGACAGCCCCAGCATTTT
NA	NA	TRBV24-1	TRBJ2-4	CATSAPLQNIQYF	TGTGCCACCAGTGCGCCCCTCCAGAACATTCAGTACTTC
NA	TRBD1	TRBV5-1	TRBJ1-2	CASSVTSGTGNYGYTF	TGCGCCAGCAGCGTGACCTCCGGGACAGGGAACTATGGCTACACCTTC
NA	NA	TRBV6-1	TRBJ1-5	CASSEAAGDQPQHF	TGTGCCAGCAGTGAAGCGGCAGGGGACCAGCCCCAGCATTTT
NA	NA	TRBV5-1	TRBJ2-1	CASMGNNEQFF	TGCGCCAGCATGGGGAACAATGAGCAGTTCTTC
once	NA	TRBV6-5	TRBJ2-1	CASSPGYAQGNEQFF	TGTGCCAGCAGTCCAGGATATGCGCAGGGCAATGAGCAGTTCTTC
NA	TRBD2	TRBV5-1	TRBJ2-7	CASSLRTSGYEQYF	TGCGCCAGCAGCCTCAGGACTAGCGGCTACGAGCAGTACTTC
NA	NA	TRBV4-2	TRBJ1-5	CARSHGGGRAALQHF	TGTGCCCGCAGCCACGGGGGGGGGCGGGCAGCCCTCCAGCATTTT
NA	TRBD1	TRBV19	TRBJ1-2	CASRQGYGYTF	TGTGCCAGCAGACAGGGTTATGGCTACACCTTC
NA	NA	TRBV5-6	TRBJ2-1	CASSSKLQGKEQFF	TGTGCCAGCAGTTCCAAACTTCAGGGGAAGGAGCAGTTCTTC
NA	NA	TRBV5-1	TRBJ2-6	CASSLPTDANVLTF	TGCGCCAGCAGCTTACCCACAGATGCCAACGTCCTGACTTTC
NA	NA	TRBV12-3/TRBV12-4	TRBJ1-2	CASSINRDGYTF	TGTGCCAGCTCGATTAATAGGGATGGCTACACCTTC
NA	TRBD1	TRBV6-5	TRBJ1-2	CASSLDGTGNGYTF	TGTGCCAGCAGCCTGGACGGGACAGGGAATGGCTACACCTTC
NA	NA	TRBV2	TRBJ1-5	CASSEGSRNQPQHF	TGTGCCAGCAGTGAAGGGTCCCGCAATCAGCCCCAGCATTTT
NA	NA	TRBV25-1	TRBJ1-3	CASSEWPSGNTIYF	TGTGCCAGCAGTGAGTGGCCGTCCGGAAACACCATATATTTT
NA	TRBD2	TRBV9	TRBJ2-5	CASSPQMVAGAQFQETQYF	TGTGCCAGCAGCCCCCAGATGGTAGCGGGGGCTCAGTTCCAAGAGACCCAGTACTTC
NA	NA	TRBV27	TRBJ1-2	CASSFGQRAGNDGYTF	TGTGCCAGCAGTTTCGGTCAACGCGCGGGGAATGACGGCTACACCTTC
NA	NA	TRBV27	TRBJ1-2	CASSYGGGYGYTF	TGTGCCAGCAGTTATGGGGGCGGCTATGGCTACACCTTC
NA	TRBD1	TRBV3-1/TRBV3-2	TRBJ1-4	CASSQDWGAQGGLLLSEKLFF	TGTGCCAGCAGCCAAGACTGGGGGGCCCAGGGGGGGCTTCTTTTATCGGAAAAACTGTTTTTT
NA	TRBD2	TRBV5-3	TRBJ2-4	CVESREGPVGIQYF	TGTGTCGAGTCGAGGGAGGGCCCCGTGGGCATTCAGTACTTC
NA	TRBD1	TRBV19	TRBJ2-2	CASTRTGGYTSGELFF	TGTGCCAGTACAAGGACAGGGGGCTATACATCCGGGGAGCTGTTTTTT
NA	NA	TRBV5-1	TRBJ1-2	CASSLNVPGGSYGYTF	TGCGCCAGCAGCTTAAATGTGCCAGGTGGGAGCTATGGCTACACCTTC
NA	TRBD1	TRBV9	TRBJ2-3	CASSADGTGNPDTQYF	TGTGCCAGCAGCGCCGACGGGACAGGTAACCCGGATACGCAGTATTTT
NA	NA	TRBV6-5	TRBJ1-5	CASKGGMEQPQHF	TGTGCCAGCAAGGGGGGCATGGAGCAGCCCCAGCATTTT
few	NA	TRBV5-1	TRBJ1-2	CASKTDYGGYTF	TGCGCCAGCAAGACGGACTATGGTGGCTACACCTTC
NA	TRBD2	TRBV5-1	TRBJ2-1	CASSLAPGTSGGNEQFF	TGCGCCAGCAGCTTGGCCCCTGGGACTAGTGGGGGGAATGAGCAGTTCTTC
NA	NA	TRBV7-2	TRBJ2-1	CASSLASGRYNEQFF	TGTGCCAGCAGCTTAGCCTCGGGGCGGTACAATGAGCAGTTCTTC
NA	NA	TRBV2	TRBJ1-4	CASSRLMGQPGRKLFF	TGTGCCAGCAGTCGCCTTATGGGTCAACCGGGGAGGAAACTGTTTTTT
NA	TRBD1	TRBV7-9	TRBJ1-2	CASSGDRPVPYGYTF	TGTGCCAGCAGTGGGGACAGACCCGTGCCCTATGGCTACACCTTC
NA	NA	TRBV19	TRBJ1-1	CASVGHKSTEAFF	TGTGCCAGTGTGGGACACAAGAGTACTGAAGCTTTCTTT
NA	NA	TRBV18	TRBJ2-1	CASSLAVGLPYNEQFF	TGTGCCAGCTCACTCGCGGTGGGGCTACCCTACAATGAGCAGTTCTTC
NA	NA	TRBV4-3	TRBJ2-2	CASSQDKASSTGELFF	TGCGCCAGCAGCCAAGACAAAGCGTCCTCCACCGGGGAGCTGTTTTTT
NA	TRBD2	TRBV5-6	TRBJ2-1	CASSPTGTSDNEQFF	TGTGCCAGCAGCCCAACCGGGACTAGCGACAATGAGCAGTTCTTC
NA	NA	TRBV6-5	TRBJ1-3	CASSYSDSTGNTIYF	TGTGCCAGCAGTTACTCGGACAGTACTGGAAACACCATATATTTT
NA	NA	TRBV9	TRBJ1-6	CASIRYGGFRAPLHF	TGTGCCAGCATTCGGTACGGAGGCTTCCGGGCACCCCTCCACTTT
NA	NA	TRBV5-8	TRBJ1-5	CASSFWTANNQPQHF	TGTGCCAGCAGCTTCTGGACAGCCAACAATCAGCCCCAGCATTTT
NA	TRBD2	TRBV7-2	TRBJ2-1	CASSPGPGGGYNEQFF	TGTGCCAGCAGCCCCGGTCCGGGAGGAGGGTACAATGAGCAGTTCTTC
once	TRBD1	TRBV7-9	TRBJ1-1	CASSQYRAGQGTEAFF	TGTGCCAGCAGCCAATACCGGGCGGGACAGGGGACTGAAGCTTTCTTT
NA	TRBD1	TRBV9	TRBJ1-3	CASSEQGQEGSGNTIYF	TGTGCCAGCAGCGAACAGGGACAGGAAGGCTCTGGAAACACCATATATTTT